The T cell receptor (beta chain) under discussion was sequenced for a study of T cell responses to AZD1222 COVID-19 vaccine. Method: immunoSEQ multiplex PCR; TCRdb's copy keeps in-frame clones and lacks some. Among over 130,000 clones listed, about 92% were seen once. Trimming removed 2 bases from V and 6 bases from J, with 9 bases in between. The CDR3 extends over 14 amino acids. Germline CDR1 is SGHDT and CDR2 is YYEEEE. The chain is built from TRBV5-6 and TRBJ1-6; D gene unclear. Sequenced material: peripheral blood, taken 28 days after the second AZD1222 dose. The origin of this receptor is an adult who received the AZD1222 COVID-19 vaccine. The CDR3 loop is CASSFAQINSPLHF. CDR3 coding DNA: TGTGCCAGCAGCTTTGCGCAGATTAATTCACCCCTCCACTTT.